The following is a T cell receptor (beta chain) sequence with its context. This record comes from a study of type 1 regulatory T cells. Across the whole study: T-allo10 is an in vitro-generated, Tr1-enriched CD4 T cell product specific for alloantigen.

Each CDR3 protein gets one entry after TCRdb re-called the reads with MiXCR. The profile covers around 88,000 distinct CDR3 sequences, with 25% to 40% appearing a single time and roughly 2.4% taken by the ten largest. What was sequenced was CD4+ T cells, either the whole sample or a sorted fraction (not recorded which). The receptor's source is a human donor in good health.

In DNA, the CDR3 is TGTGCCAGTAAAACCGGGACAGTTAACACCGGGGAGCTGTTTTTT. Its translation is CASKTGTVNTGELFF. The genes are TRBV19 and TRBJ2-2; 7 nucleotides agree with TRBD1. The CDR3 covers 15 residues. J was trimmed by 2 bases and V by 7 bases; bases with no gene match: 7. Germline V gene sequence: CDR1 LNHDA, CDR2 SQIVND (reference sequence).